This T cell receptor beta chain is drawn from a study of blood T cell repertoires in COVID-19. The data were produced by immunoSEQ multiplex PCR, yet TCRdb's version contains in-frame clones alone and is incomplete. The data hold 330,000 or so clones, with about 87% observed a single time. CDR3 length equals 13 residues. Germline CDR1 reads MGHRA; CDR2 reads YSYEKL. V lost 1 base, J lost 7 bases, and 5 bases lay in between. This rearrangement joins TRBV4-1 to TRBJ1-6; D gene uncertain. This TCR derives from a man between 25 and 39 years old who had recovered from COVID-19. Sequencing was performed on PBMCs or T cells enriched from blood (not recorded which). The CDR3 DNA sequence: TGCGCCAGCAGCCAAGGGAGAAATTCACCCCTCCACTTT. This encodes CASSQGRNSPLHF.